This T cell receptor (beta chain) was identified during a study of blood T cell repertoires in COVID-19. Study-level background: From the United States, Italy and Spain came samples of acute and convalescent COVID-19. In each case, the material was cDNA or gDNA derived from T cells, B-cell-depleted T cells, or PBMCs.

Trimming took 3 bases from V and 2 from J; bases not matched to a gene: 6. Germline CDR1 is SNHLY and CDR2 is FYNNEI. CDR3 length: 16 residues. Seattle cases were enrolled at active infection and followed longitudinally. In the source study's methods: Estimation of nucleated cell counts relied on the amplification of reference gene primers. The method was immunoSEQ multiplex PCR; TCRdb's version includes in-frame clones alone and lacks a portion of them. V and J calls and clone size are those listed in that table; D and trimming were worked out from the DNA. The sample has almost 350,000 clones, roughly 90% seen once; the top ten hold 3% to 4%.

Sequencing used peripheral blood. This receptor was obtained from a woman aged 55 to 70 with COVID-19, enrolled during active disease. The gene calls are TRBV2 and TRBJ2-5; 10 bases line up with TRBD2. The CDR3 sequence is CASSDFPSGGQETQYF. The CDR3 bases are TGTGCCAGCAGTGATTTCCCTAGCGGGGGACAAGAGACCCAGTACTTC.